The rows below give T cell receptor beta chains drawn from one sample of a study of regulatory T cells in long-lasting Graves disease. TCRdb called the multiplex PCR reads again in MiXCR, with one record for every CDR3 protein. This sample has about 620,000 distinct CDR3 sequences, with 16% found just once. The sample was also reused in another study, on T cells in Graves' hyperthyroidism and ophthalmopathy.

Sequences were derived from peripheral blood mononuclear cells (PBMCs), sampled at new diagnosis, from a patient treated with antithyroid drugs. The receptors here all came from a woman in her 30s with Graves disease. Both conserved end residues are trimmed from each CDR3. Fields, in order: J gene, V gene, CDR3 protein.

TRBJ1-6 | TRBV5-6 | ASTGVGTEYNSPLH
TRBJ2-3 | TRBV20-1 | SAPGLGTDTQY
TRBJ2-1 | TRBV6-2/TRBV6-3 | ASAGGLAGVEQF
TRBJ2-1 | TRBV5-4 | ASSLVSSGSLEQF
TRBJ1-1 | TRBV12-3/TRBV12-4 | ASSLAGPEAF
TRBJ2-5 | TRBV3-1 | ASSQDWKYQETQY
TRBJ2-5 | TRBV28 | ASSLEEAGAMGETQY
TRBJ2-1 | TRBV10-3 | AISAGQSGYNEQF
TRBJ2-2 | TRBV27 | ASKQGGNTGELF
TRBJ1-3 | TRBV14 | ASRTVSGNTIY
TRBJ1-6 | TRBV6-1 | ASSPNIRPLH
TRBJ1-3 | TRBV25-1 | ASSLGGGIVGNTIY
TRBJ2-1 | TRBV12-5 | ASALTALAGEGEQF
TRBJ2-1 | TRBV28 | ASGLLRYEQF
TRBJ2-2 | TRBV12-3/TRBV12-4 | ASSHSSGRAYTGELF
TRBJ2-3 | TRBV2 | ASSGRIFTDTQY
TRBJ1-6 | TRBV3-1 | ASSQVTGAPVH
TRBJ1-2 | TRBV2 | ASSEMGPSGGYT
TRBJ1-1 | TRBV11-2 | ASSLVVAGGTEAF
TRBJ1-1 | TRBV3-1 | ASSRMVTGALNTEAF
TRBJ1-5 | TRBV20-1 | SAAQFYSNQPQH
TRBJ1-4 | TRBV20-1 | SARSRGVSERLF
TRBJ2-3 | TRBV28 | ASSPSGPGGGTDTQY
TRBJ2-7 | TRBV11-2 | ASSLTGTEQY
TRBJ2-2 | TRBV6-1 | ASRPWLAGVGGELF
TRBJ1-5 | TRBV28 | ASSQDRGRRQPQH
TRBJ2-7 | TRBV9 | ASGPGTGSYEQY
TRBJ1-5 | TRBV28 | ASSLFQGIGQPQH
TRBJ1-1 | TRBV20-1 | SARFYVNTEAF
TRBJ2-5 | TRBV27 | ASLDWVGTQY
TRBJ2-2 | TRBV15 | ATSRVATGELF
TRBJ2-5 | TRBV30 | ASHPGGSGETQY
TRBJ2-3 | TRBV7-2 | ASSFPVNAQY
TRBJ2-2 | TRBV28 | ASTLSGGSTGELF
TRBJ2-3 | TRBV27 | ASSWATSPHTQY
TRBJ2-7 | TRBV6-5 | ASSYSGGRLEQY
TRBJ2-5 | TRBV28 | ASRTGTAGETQY
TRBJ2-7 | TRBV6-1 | ASRILAGGRYEQY
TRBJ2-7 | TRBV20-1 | SAPARAGVGEQY
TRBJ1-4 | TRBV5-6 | ASSLVWQGGEKLF
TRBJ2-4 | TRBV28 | ASSFSLAQKNIQY
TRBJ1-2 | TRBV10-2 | ASGGTKANYGYT
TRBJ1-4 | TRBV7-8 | ASSPTETNEKLF
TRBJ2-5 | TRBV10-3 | AISAGYQETQY
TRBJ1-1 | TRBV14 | ASSQAGPGSAF
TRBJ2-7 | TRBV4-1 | ASSQEQGGLPPYEQY
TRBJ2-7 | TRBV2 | ASTNEGGSSYEQY
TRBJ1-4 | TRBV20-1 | SAIPGQGFEKLF
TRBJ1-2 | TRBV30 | AWKYSNYGYT
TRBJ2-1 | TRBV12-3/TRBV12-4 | ASRLSGQGYNEQF
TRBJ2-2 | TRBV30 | AWSLLEYTGELF
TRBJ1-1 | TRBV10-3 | AISGGSTEAF
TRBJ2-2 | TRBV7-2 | ASSLGRGGNTGELF
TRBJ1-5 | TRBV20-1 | SARDQMGFNQPQH
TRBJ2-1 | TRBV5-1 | ASASGSSYNEQS
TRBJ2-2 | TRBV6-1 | ASRISRAPTGELF
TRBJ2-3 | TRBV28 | ASSLAGLDVDTQY
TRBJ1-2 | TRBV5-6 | ASSLKGVLIYT
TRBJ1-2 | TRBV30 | ASDRDPGGGYT
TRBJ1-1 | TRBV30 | AWSVMGTEAF